This entry is about one TCR beta chain. These data come from a study of OX40 agonist ivuxolimab in advanced cancers. About the research overall: Administration of intravenous ivuxolimab to patients occurred every 2 weeks at 0.01 to 10 mg/kg. Aged about 20 to 80 with a mean of 60 years, they were under 85% male. Allowance was made for prior anti-PD-1, anti-PD-L1 or anti-CTLA-4 therapy, and approximately 41% had some. Two cutaneous melanoma patients and one hepatocellular carcinoma patient, three in all, had partial responses.

V lost 1 base and J lost 8, with 14 bases in between. This CDR3 is built from 15 residues. CDR1 is MDHEN and CDR2 is SYDVKM in the germline V gene. The data were produced by immunoSEQ multiplex PCR, yet TCRdb's version contains in-frame clones alone and is incomplete. The repertoire holds 55,000 to 70,000 clones, with 85% as singletons. The rearrangement links TRBV28 to TRBJ1-4, with D possibly matching TRBD1 (6 bases). Sequenced here: CD4+ or CD8+ T cells sorted from blood, sampled in a trial of the OX40 agonist ivuxolimab. The TCR was taken from an adult with an advanced solid tumor such as melanoma, head and neck, liver or kidney cancer. The CDR3 protein is CASSLSGALDEKLFF. The CDR3 DNA reads as TGTGCCAGCAGTTTATCGGGGGCCTTAGACGAAAAACTGTTTTTT. The whole variable domain, filled in from reference TRBV28 and TRBJ1-4, reads DVKVTQSSRYLVKRTGEKVFLECVQDMDHENMFWYRQDPGLGLRLIYFSYDVKMKEKGDIPEGYSVSREKKERFSLILESASTNQTSMYLCASSLSGALDEKLFFGSGTQLSVL.